This TCR beta chain stems from a study of Graves' ophthalmopathy and Graves' hyperthyroidism. Study-level information: Pretreatment peripheral blood was obtained at initial diagnosis. Notes on the study in general: Blood repertoires reportedly contained most expanded thyroid clonotypes above 0.001 frequency. For separating ophthalmopathy from stable hyperthyroidism, a 13-signature model gave approximately 90% sensitivity and around 76% specificity.

The authors amplified TCR beta CDR3 regions, and they did so from RNA transcripts for repertoire sequencing. Second-round multiplex PCR came after a first-round RT-PCR that employed HTBI primers. TCRdb reprocessed the multiplex PCR reads via MiXCR and lists one record per CDR3 protein. The table lists 650,000 to 800,000 distinct CDR3 sequences, about 38% of them singletons. Having ophthalmopathy, the donors showed moderate-to-severe activity, CAS ≥3 and NOSPECS ≥4, with disease lasting under 3 months. Germline assignment: CDR1 LGHNT and CDR2 FRNRAP. The CDR3 spans 14 residues. Concerning this clonotype: Its antigen remains unidentified.

The rearrangement joins TRBV12-5 to TRBJ2-7; 14 bases align to TRBD2. This clonotype was obtained from an adult man with Graves' ophthalmopathy. The sample was peripheral blood. The CDR3 reads CASRLAGGLGEQYF. CDR3 nucleotide sequence: TGTGCCAGCCGACTAGCGGGAGGGCTTGGCGAGCAGTACTTC.